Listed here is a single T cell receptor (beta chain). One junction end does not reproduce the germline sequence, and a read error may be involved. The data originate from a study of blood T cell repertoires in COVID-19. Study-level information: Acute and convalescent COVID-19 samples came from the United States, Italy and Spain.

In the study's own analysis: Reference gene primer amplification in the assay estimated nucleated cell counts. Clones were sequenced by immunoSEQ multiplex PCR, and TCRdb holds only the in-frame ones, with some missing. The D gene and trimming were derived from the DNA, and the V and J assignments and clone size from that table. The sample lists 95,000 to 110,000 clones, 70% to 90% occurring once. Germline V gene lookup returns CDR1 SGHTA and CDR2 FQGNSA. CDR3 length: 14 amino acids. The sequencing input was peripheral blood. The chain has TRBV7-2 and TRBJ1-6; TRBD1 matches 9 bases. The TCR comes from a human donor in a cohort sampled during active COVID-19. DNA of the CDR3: TGTGCCAGCACCTTAACAGGGGGCGATTCACCCCTCCACTTT. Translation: CASTLTGGDSPLHF.